The 7 T cell receptor beta chains listed next were all sequenced from one sample in a study of blood T cell repertoires in COVID-19. Produced via immunoSEQ multiplex PCR; TCRdb's table is partial and in-frame only. The table includes under 300,000 clones, around 86% detected once. Sequenced sample: PBMCs or T cells enriched from blood (not recorded which). The receptors originated from a woman in her forties who had recovered from COVID-19.

The rearrangement uses TRBV10-1 and TRBJ2-3, with D uncertain. The CDR3 extends over 13 amino acids. Germline V gene data show CDR1 as WNHNN and CDR2 as SYGVQD (reference sequence). Trimming took 8 bases from V and 1 from J, leaving 10 bases between them. CDR3 sequence (DNA): TGCGCCAGCCAAGGCGGTGGCACAGATACGCAGTATTTT. The encoded protein is CASQGGGTDTQYF.

This clone was found once. The rearrangement joins TRBV4-1 to TRBJ2-7, with 7 bases aligning to TRBD1. V was clipped by 1 base and J by 7 bases; unmatched bases: 4. The CDR3 extends over 13 amino acids. Germline loops: CDR1 MGHRA, CDR2 YSYEKL. The CDR3 reads CASSQAGQPEQYF. CDR3 DNA: TGCGCCAGCAGCCAAGCGGGACAGCCAGAGCAGTACTTC.

The rearrangement joins TRBV19 to TRBJ1-2; 7 positions agree with TRBD1. Germline trimming cut 1 base from V and 3 bases from J; bases unmatched to any gene: 11. The CDR3 totals 17 residues. Germline-derived CDR1 and CDR2 are LNHDA and SQIVND (reference sequence). The CDR3 reads CASSIAPGTELYYGYTF. The CDR3 DNA follows: TGTGCCAGTAGTATAGCCCCTGGGACAGAGCTCTACTATGGCTACACCTTC.

The chain carries TRBV5-1 and TRBJ2-7; 12 bases fit TRBD1. Germline-derived CDR1 and CDR2 are SGHRS and YFSETQ. V shed 5 bases, J shed 4 bases, and the junction held 10 bases outside the gene matches. The CDR3 runs 16 residues. The CDR3: CASSYNPGQGAYEQYF. The DNA for the CDR3 is TGCGCCAGCAGTTACAATCCGGGACAGGGGGCTTACGAGCAGTACTTC.

This chain connects TRBV6-5 to TRBJ1-2, with 8 bases fitting TRBD1. Germline V lookup: CDR1 MNHEY, CDR2 SVGAGI. The CDR3 totals 15 residues. Germline trimming cut 5 bases from V and 3 bases from J; bases unmatched to any gene: 8. The DNA for the CDR3 is TGTGCCAGCAGTCGGACAGGGAGTAAATACTATGGCTACACCTTC. It is translated as CASSRTGSKYYGYTF.

The J gene is TRBJ2-3, the V gene TRBV29-1, with D perhaps matching TRBD1 (6 bases). Germline V gene lookup returns CDR1 SQVTM and CDR2 ANQGSEA. V lost 7 bases, J lost 4 bases, and 21 bases lay in between. There are 15 residues in the CDR3. CDR3 sequence reads: CSAGWTVGSADTQYF. The DNA for the CDR3 is TGCAGCGCCGGCTGGACAGTCGGATCCGCAGATACGCAGTATTTT.

CDR3 loop: CSVDEAARPHGYTF. The CDR3 region has the DNA TGCAGCGTTGACGAGGCAGCGAGGCCCCATGGCTACACCTTC. The rearrangement links TRBV29-1 to TRBJ1-2; D is unclear. Trimming cost V 3 bases and J 6 bases, with 17 bases left between them. The CDR3 has 14 residues. Germline lookup yields CDR1 SQVTM and CDR2 ANQGSEA.